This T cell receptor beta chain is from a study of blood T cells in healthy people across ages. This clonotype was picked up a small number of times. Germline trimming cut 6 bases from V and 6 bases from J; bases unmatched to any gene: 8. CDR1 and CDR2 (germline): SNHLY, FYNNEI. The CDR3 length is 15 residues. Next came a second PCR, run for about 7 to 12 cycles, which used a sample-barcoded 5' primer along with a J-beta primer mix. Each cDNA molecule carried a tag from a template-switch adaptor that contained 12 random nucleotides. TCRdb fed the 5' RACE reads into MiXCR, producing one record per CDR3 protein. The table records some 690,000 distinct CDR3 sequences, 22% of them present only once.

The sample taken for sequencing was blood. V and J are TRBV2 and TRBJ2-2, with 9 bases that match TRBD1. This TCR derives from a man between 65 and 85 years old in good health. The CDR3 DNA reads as TGTGCCAGCAGACCCGGGACAGGGCCGTCCGGGGAGCTGTTTTTT. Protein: CASRPGTGPSGELFF.